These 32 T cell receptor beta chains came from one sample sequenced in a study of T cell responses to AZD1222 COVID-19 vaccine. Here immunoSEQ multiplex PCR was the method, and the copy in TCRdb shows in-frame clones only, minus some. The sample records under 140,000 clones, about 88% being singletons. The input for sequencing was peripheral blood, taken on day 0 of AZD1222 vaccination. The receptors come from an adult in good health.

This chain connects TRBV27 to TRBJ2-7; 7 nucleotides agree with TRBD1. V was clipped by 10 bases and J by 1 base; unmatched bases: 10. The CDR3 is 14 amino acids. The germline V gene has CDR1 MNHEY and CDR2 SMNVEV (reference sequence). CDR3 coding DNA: TGTGCCACCTCCTGGAAGGGGGCATCCTACGAGCAGTACTTC. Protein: CATSWKGASYEQYF.

Here the CDR3 reads CASSPRGSGQVPLSGNTIYF. The CDR3, as DNA: TGTGCCAGCTCACCACGAGGGAGTGGGCAGGTGCCTCTCTCTGGAAACACCATATATTTT. The V and J genes are TRBV18 and TRBJ1-3; D not certain. With 1 base removed from V and 0 bases from J, the gap between germline ends came to 22 bases. There are 20 residues in the CDR3. Germline assignment: CDR1 KGHSH and CDR2 LQKENI.

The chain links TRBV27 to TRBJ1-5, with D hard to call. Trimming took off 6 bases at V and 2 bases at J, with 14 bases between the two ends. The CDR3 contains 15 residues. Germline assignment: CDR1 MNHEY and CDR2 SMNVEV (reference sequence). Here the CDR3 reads CASSGGGMGNQPQHF. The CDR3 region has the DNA TGTGCCAGCAGCGGCGGAGGGATGGGCAATCAGCCCCAGCATTTT.

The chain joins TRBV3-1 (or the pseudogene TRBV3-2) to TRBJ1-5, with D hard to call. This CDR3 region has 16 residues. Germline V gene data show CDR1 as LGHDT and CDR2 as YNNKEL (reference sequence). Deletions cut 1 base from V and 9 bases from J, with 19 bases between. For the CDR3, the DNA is TGTGCCAGCAGCCAAGGGGATAGGACCCCCGGAGGGCCCCAGCATTTT. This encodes CASSQGDRTPGGPQHF.

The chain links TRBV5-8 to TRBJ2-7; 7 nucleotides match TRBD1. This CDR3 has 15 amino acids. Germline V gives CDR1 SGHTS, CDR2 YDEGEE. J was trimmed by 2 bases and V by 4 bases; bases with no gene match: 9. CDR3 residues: CASSAPGQRTYEQYF. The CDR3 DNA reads TGTGCCAGCAGCGCGCCGGGACAGAGGACCTACGAGCAGTACTTC.

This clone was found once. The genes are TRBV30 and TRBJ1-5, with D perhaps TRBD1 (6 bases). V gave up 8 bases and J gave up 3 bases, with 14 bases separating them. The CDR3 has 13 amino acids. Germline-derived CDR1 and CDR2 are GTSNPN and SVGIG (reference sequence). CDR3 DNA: TGTGCCGGATCGGACAGAAACAATCAGCCCCAGCATTTT. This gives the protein CAGSDRNNQPQHF.

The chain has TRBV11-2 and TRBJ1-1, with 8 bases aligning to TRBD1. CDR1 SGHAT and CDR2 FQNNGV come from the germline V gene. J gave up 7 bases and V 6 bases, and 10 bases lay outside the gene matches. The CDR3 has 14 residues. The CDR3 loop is CASRDGQGTNEAFF. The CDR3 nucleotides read TGTGCCAGCAGAGACGGACAGGGTACTAATGAAGCTTTCTTT.

CDR3 in DNA: TGTGCCAGCAGCTTAACAACAGAGAACACTGAAGCTTTCTTT. It yields the protein CASSLTTENTEAFF. The chain employs TRBV11-3 and TRBJ1-1; D is undetermined. The CDR3 is 14 residues long. V was trimmed by 2 bases and J by 1 base, leaving 8 bases between them. Germline CDR1 reads SGHNT; CDR2 reads YENEEA.

The CDR3 region is CASSQSRGTYEQYF. CDR3 sequence (DNA): TGCGCCAGCAGCCAGAGCAGGGGGACCTACGAGCAGTACTTC. The V call is TRBV4-1, the J call TRBJ2-7; TRBD1 aligns across 7 bases. The V gene end was trimmed by 3 bases and the J gene end by 2 bases; junction bases not matched to a gene: 4. Germline CDR1 reads MGHRA; CDR2 reads YSYEKL. The CDR3 totals 14 residues.

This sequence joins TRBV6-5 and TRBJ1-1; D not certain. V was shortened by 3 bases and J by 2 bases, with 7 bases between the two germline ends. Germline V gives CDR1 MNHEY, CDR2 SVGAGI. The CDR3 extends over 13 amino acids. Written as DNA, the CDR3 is TGTGCCAGCAGTTATTCCAGAAACACTGAAGCTTTCTTT. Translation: CASSYSRNTEAFF.

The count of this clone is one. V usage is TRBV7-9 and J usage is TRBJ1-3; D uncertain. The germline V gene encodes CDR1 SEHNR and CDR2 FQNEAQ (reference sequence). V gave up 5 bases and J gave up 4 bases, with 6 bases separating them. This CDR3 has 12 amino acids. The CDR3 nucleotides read TGTGCCAGCAGCCCACAGGGAAACACCATATATTTT. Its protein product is CASSPQGNTIYF.

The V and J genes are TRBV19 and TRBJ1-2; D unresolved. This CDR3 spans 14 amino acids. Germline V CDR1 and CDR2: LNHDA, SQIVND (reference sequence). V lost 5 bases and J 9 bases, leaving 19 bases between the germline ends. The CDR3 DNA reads TGTGCCAGTAGTGTGGGCGGACCTCCGGGGAGCTACACCTTC. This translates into CASSVGGPPGSYTF.

Here the CDR3 reads CASSAGLAGGTYQETQYF. The CDR3 DNA reads TGTGCCAGCAGCGCAGGACTAGCGGGGGGGACGTACCAAGAGACCCAGTACTTC. The gene calls are TRBV13 and TRBJ2-5, with 15 nucleotides matching TRBD2. CDR3 size: 18 residues. Germline CDR1 PRHDT, CDR2 FYEKMQ (reference sequence). V dropped 5 bases and J dropped 0; count of bases not matched to a gene: 7.

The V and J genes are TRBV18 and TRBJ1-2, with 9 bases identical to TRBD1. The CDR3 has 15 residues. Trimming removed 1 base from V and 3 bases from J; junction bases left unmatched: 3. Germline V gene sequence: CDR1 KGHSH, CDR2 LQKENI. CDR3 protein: CASSPRTGEDYGYTF. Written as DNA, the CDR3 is TGTGCCAGCTCACCACGGACAGGGGAGGACTATGGCTACACCTTC.

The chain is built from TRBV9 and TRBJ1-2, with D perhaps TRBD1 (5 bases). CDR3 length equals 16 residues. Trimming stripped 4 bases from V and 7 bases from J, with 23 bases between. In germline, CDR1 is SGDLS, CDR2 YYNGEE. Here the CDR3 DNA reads TGTGCCAGCAGCTCCTCTCCGGGCCGGGGGTCGGGTGGCTACACCTTC. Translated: CASSSSPGRGSGGYTF. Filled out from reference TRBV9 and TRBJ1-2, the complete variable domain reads DSGVTQTPKHLITATGQRVTLRCSPRSGDLSVYWYQQSLDQGLQFLIQYYNGEERAKGNILERFSAQQFPDLHSELNLSSLELGDSALYFCASSSSPGRGSGGYTFGSGTRLTVV.

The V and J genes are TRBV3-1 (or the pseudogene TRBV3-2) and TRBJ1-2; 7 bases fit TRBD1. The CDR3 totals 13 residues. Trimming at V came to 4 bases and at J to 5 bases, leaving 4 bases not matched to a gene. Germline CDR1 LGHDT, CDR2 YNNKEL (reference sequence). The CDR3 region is CASSPGQRYGYTF. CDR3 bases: TGTGCCAGCAGCCCGGGACAGAGGTATGGCTACACCTTC.

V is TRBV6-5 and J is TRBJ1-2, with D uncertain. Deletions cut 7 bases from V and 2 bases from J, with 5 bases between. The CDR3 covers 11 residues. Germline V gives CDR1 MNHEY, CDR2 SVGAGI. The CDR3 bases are TGTGCCAGCAACCAGAACTATGGCTACACCTTC. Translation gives CASNQNYGYTF.

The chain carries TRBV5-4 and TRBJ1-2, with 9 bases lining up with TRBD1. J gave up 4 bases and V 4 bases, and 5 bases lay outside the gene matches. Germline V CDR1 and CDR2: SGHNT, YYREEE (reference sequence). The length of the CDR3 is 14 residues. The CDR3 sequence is CASSPDRGGYGYTF. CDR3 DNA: TGTGCCAGCAGCCCGGACAGGGGAGGCTATGGCTACACCTTC.

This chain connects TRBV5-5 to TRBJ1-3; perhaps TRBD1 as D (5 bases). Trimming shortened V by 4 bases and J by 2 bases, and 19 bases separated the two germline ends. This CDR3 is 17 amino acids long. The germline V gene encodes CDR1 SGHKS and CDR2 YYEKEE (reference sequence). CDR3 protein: CASSPNLDTPTGNTIYF. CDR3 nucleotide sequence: TGTGCCAGCAGCCCCAACCTGGACACTCCGACTGGAAACACCATATATTTT. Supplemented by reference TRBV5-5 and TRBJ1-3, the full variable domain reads DAGVTQSPTHLIKTRGQQVTLRCSPISGHKSVSWYQQVLGQGPQFIFQYYEKEERGRGNFPDRFSARQFPNYSSELNVNALLLGDSALYLCASSPNLDTPTGNTIYFGEGSWLTVV.

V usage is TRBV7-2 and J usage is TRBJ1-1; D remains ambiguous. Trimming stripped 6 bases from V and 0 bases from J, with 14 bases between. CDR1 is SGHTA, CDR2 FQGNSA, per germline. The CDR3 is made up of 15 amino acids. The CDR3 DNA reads TGTGCCAGCAGACTCAAGTCCGGAATGAACACTGAAGCTTTCTTT. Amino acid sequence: CASRLKSGMNTEAFF.

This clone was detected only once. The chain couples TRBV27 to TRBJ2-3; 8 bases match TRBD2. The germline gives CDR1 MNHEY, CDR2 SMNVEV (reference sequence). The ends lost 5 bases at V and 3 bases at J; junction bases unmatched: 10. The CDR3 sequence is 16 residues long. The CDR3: CASSRSSGSVTDTQYF. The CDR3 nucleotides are TGTGCCAGCAGTAGATCGAGCGGGAGTGTAACAGATACGCAGTATTTT.

This CDR3 is CASYGQLNTEAFF. The CDR3 DNA is TGTGCCAGTTACGGACAGTTGAACACTGAAGCTTTCTTT. The chain carries TRBV18 and TRBJ1-1; a possible D gene is TRBD1 (6 bases). CDR1 KGHSH and CDR2 LQKENI come from the germline V gene. CDR3 size: 13 residues. V lost 9 bases to trimming and J lost 0 bases, with 11 bases between them.

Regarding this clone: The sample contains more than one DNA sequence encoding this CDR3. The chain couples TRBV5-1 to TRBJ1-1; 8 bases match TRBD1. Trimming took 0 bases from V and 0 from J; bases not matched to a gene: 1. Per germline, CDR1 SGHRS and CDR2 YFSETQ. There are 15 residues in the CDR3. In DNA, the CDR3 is TGCGCCAGCAGCTTGGGACAGGGGTTGAACACTGAAGCTTTCTTT. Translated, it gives CASSLGQGLNTEAFF.

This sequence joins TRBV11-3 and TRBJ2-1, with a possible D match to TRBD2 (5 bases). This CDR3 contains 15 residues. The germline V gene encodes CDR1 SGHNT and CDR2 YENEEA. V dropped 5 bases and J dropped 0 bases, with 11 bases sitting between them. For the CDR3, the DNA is TGTGCCAGCAGCCTAAGCGGAAACTCCTACAATGAGCAGTTCTTC. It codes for CASSLSGNSYNEQFF.

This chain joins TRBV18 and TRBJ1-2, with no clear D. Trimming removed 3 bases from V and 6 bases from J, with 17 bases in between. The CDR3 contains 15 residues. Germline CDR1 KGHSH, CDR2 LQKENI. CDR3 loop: CASSPLEGRVDGYTF. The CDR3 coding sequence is TGTGCCAGCTCACCTCTCGAGGGAAGGGTGGATGGCTACACCTTC.

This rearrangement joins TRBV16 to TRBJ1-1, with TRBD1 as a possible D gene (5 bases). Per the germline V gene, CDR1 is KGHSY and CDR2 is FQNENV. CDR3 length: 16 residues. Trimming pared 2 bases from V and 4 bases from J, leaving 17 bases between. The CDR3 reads CASSQILGGRGTEAFF. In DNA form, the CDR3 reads TGTGCCAGCAGCCAAATCCTTGGAGGAAGGGGCACTGAAGCTTTCTTT.

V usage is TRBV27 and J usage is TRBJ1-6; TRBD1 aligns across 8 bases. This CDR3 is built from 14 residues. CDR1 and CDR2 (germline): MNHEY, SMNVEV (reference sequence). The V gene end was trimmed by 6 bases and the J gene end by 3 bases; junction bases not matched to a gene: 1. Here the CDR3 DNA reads TGTGCCAGCAGCGGGACAGGCTATAATTCACCCCTCCACTTT. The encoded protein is CASSGTGYNSPLHF.

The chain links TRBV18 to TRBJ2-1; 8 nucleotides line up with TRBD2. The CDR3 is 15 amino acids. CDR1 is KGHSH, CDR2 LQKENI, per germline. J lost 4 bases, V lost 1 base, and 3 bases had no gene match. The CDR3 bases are TGTGCCAGCTCACCACTCGGGGGGGCTTACAATGAGCAGTTCTTC. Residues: CASSPLGGAYNEQFF.

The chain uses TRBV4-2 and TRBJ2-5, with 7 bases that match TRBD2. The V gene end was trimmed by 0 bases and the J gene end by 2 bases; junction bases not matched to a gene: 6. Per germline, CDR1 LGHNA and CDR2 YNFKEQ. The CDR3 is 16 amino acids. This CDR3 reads CASSQDITSVQETQYF. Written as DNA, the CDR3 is TGTGCCAGCAGCCAAGATATAACTAGCGTACAAGAGACCCAGTACTTC.

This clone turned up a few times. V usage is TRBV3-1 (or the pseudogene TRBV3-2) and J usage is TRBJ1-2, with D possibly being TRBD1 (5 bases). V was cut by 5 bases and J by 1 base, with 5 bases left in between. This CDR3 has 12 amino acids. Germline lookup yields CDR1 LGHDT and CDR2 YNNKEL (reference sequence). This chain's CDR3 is CASSRGNYGYTF. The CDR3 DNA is TGTGCCAGCAGCAGGGGTAACTATGGCTACACCTTC.

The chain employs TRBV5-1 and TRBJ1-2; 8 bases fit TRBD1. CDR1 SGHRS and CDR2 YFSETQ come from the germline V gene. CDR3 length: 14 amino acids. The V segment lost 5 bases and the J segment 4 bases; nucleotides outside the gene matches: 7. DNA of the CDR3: TGCGCCAGCAGTGTGGGACAGGCGGCCTATGGCTACACCTTC. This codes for CASSVGQAAYGYTF.

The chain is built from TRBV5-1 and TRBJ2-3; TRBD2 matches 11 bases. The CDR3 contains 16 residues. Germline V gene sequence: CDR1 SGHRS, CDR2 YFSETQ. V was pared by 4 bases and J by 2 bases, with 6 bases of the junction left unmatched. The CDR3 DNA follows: TGCGCCAGCAGCCTGGGACTAGCGGCAAACACAGATACGCAGTATTTT. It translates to CASSLGLAANTDTQYF.